This note documents a single T cell receptor beta chain sequence. Its specificity is not known. The data stem from a study of T cells in tuberculosis. As for the study in general: A South African cohort included IGRA-negative adolescents, latently infected IGRA-positive adolescents and adults with active tuberculosis. Study-level results: Smaller alpha distances in active tuberculosis partly reflected shorter CDR3-alpha lengths. Active tuberculosis TCR-alpha repertoires lay closer to GMM-specific TCRs than IGRA-negative controls, suggesting clonal expansion.

CDR3 length: 13 residues. The V gene lost 4 bases and the J gene lost 5 bases, with 12 bases spanning the gap. The germline gives CDR1 SGDLS, CDR2 YYNGEE. The protocol was immunoSEQ multiplex PCR, while the TCRdb copy is restricted to in-frame clones and leaves out a portion. Counted here are 20,000 to 25,000 clones, roughly nine tenths occurring once; the ten biggest clones make up around 15%. Sequencing was carried out using PBMCs. The chain employs TRBV9 and TRBJ1-1, with D tentatively TRBD1 (6 bases). The TCR originated in a donor between 5 and 29 years old with latent tuberculosis or without tuberculosis infection. The CDR3 loop is CASSLTGRTEAFF. In DNA form, the CDR3 reads TGTGCCAGCAGCCTTACAGGGAGAACTGAAGCTTTCTTT.